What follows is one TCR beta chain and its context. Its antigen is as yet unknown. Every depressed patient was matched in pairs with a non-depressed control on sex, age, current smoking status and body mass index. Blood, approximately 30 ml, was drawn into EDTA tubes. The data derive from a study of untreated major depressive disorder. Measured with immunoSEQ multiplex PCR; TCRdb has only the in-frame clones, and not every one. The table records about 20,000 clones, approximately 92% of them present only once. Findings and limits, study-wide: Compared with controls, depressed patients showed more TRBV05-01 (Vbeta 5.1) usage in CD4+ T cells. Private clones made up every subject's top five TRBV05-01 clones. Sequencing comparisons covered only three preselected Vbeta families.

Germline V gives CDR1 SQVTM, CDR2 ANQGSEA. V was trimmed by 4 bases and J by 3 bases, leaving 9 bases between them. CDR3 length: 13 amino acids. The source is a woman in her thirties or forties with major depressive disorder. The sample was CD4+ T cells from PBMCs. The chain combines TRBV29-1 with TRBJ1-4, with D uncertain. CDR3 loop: CSVGVQPNEKLFF. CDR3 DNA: TGCAGCGTTGGGGTGCAGCCTAATGAAAAACTGTTTTTT.